Presented here are 20 T cell receptor beta chains from one specimen sequenced in a study of human T cells and chemical hapten exposure. The time point was: pre-sensitization, week 0. This sample's treatment: therapeutic diphenylcyclopropenone sensitization with weekly scalp DPC. TCRdb reprocessed the RACE reads with MiXCR, giving one entry per CDR3 protein. The data show about 80,000 distinct CDR3 sequences, around 13% seen once. The sample here was whole blood, taken in connection with sensitization to the hapten diphenylcyclopropenone (DPC). These receptors were obtained from a woman in her forties or fifties with alopecia areata. Some clones in this sample may be carry-over from other donors' samples.

There are many counts of this clonotype. This rearrangement joins TRBV18 to TRBJ2-7; D possibly matches TRBD1 or TRBD2 (5 bases each). Trimming pared 4 bases from V and 5 bases from J, leaving 18 bases between. Germline values: CDR1 KGHSH, CDR2 LQKENI. The CDR3 is 15 amino acids. CDR3: CASSLRDPSQDEQYF. The CDR3 DNA reads TGTGCCAGCTCACTCCGGGACCCCTCACAGGACGAGCAGTACTTC.

The chain employs TRBV5-1 and TRBJ1-4; 7 nucleotides align to TRBD1. The trim removed 4 bases at V and 0 bases at J, leaving 3 bases unmatched. The CDR3 totals 15 residues. Germline V gives CDR1 SGHRS, CDR2 YFSETQ. In nucleotides, the CDR3 is TGCGCCAGCAGCCTGGGACAGACAACTAATGAAAAACTGTTTTTT. This encodes CASSLGQTTNEKLFF.

The rearrangement joins TRBV4-1 to TRBJ2-1, with 9 nucleotides matching TRBD2. CDR3 length: 17 amino acids. V was pared by 7 bases and J by 3 bases, with 13 bases of the junction left unmatched. Germline values: CDR1 MGHRA, CDR2 YSYEKL. The DNA for the CDR3 is TGCGCCAGCACCGAATGGGCTAGCGGGGCTGACTACAATGAGCAGTTCTTC. This codes for CASTEWASGADYNEQFF.

The sample holds a few counts of this clonotype. This chain uses TRBV12-3 or TRBV12-4 with TRBJ2-1, with D tentatively TRBD2 (5 bases). V gave up 3 bases and J gave up 0 bases, with 12 bases separating them. The CDR3 sequence is 16 residues long. The CDR3 DNA sequence: TGTGCCAGCAGTTTCCGACGGGGAAGCTCCTACAATGAGCAGTTCTTC. It encodes CASSFRRGSSYNEQFF.

The chain carries TRBV29-1 and TRBJ1-5; no clear D. The germline V and J ends were trimmed by 6 bases and 5 bases, with 11 bases remaining between them. There are 12 residues in the CDR3. Germline CDR1 is SQVTM and CDR2 is ANQGSEA. CDR3 DNA: TGCAGCGTCAAACAATTAGATCAGCCCCAGCATTTT. The encoded protein is CSVKQLDQPQHF.

The chain links TRBV6-2 or TRBV6-3 to TRBJ2-5; D is possibly TRBD2 (6 bases). Germline values: CDR1 MNHEY, CDR2 SVGEGT. The V end was cut by 5 bases, the J end by 4 bases, with 11 bases between. The CDR3 is 13 residues long. This CDR3 reads CASSAAGRETQYF. The CDR3 nucleotides are TGTGCCAGCAGTGCCGCGGGGAGAGAGACCCAGTACTTC.

This clonotype occurred many times. The chain employs TRBV18 and TRBJ1-5, with 11 bases lining up with TRBD1. This CDR3 contains 18 residues. Germline loops: CDR1 KGHSH, CDR2 LQKENI. V lost 3 bases to trimming and J lost 1 base; unmatched junction nucleotides: 8. CDR3 region: CASSPPGQGGRSNQPQHF. The CDR3 nucleotides read TGTGCCAGCTCACCCCCGGGACAGGGGGGTCGGAGCAATCAGCCCCAGCATTTT.

A few counts support this clonotype. The chain carries TRBV20-1 and TRBJ2-7; D is ambiguous. This CDR3 spans 14 amino acids. V lost 0 bases, J lost 2 bases, and 11 bases lay in between. CDR1 DFQATT and CDR2 SNEGSKA come from the germline V gene (reference sequence). The CDR3 protein is CSARDVSTPYEQYF. CDR3 DNA sequence: TGCAGTGCTAGAGACGTATCGACCCCCTACGAGCAGTACTTC.

This clonotype appeared many times. V and J are TRBV18 and TRBJ1-5; D ambiguous. Trimming shortened V by 6 bases and J by 1 base, and 13 bases separated the two germline ends. There are 15 residues in the CDR3. The germline gives CDR1 KGHSH, CDR2 LQKENI. This CDR3 reads CASSSEGGSNQPQHF. As DNA, the CDR3 is TGTGCCAGCTCGTCCGAGGGAGGGAGCAATCAGCCCCAGCATTTT. Together with reference TRBV18 and TRBJ1-5, the CDR3 gives the full variable domain: NAGVMQNPRHLVRRRGQEARLRCSPMKGHSHVYWYRQLPEEGLKFMVYLQKENIIDESGMPKERFSAEFPKEGPSILRIQQVVRGDSAAYFCASSSEGGSNQPQHFGDGTRLSIL.

The V gene is TRBV7-9, the J gene TRBJ2-3, with D unclear. CDR1 is SEHNR, CDR2 FQNEAQ, per germline (reference sequence). This CDR3 has 13 residues. The V end was cut by 2 bases, the J end by 6 bases, with 9 bases between. The CDR3 DNA sequence: TGTGCCAGCAGCTTAACCGCGAGGGATACGCAGTATTTT. This encodes CASSLTARDTQYF. The variable domain in full, with the rest retrieved from reference TRBV7-9 and TRBJ2-3, is DTGVSQNPRHKITKRGQNVTFRCDPISEHNRLYWYRQTLGQGPEFLTYFQNEAQLEKSRLLSDRFSAERPKGSFSTLEIQRTEQGDSAMYLCASSLTARDTQYFGPGTRLTVL.

This clonotype was detected a few times. The rearrangement uses TRBV7-9 and TRBJ1-1, with a possible D match to TRBD1 (6 bases). This CDR3 contains 13 residues. The V and J ends lost 7 bases and 5 bases respectively, with 14 bases between them. Germline lookup yields CDR1 SEHNR and CDR2 FQNEAQ (reference sequence). In DNA, the CDR3 is TGTGCCAGCATCAAGTCCAGGGGAACTGAAGCTTTCTTT. It is translated as CASIKSRGTEAFF.

The chain has TRBV19 and TRBJ1-2, with a possible D match to TRBD1 (6 bases). CDR3 length equals 12 residues. Germline-derived CDR1 and CDR2 are LNHDA and SQIVND (reference sequence). V dropped 5 bases and J dropped 5 bases, with 9 bases sitting between them. The CDR3 DNA reads as TGTGCCAGTAGTCAGGGGCCTTATGGCTACACCTTC. Encoded protein: CASSQGPYGYTF.

This clonotype was counted a few times. The genes are TRBV11-2 and TRBJ2-3; 13 bases are shared with TRBD2. The CDR3 consists of 16 residues. With V trimmed by 4 bases and J by 7 bases, 8 bases remained unmatched. Germline V gives CDR1 SGHAT, CDR2 FQNNGV. Here the CDR3 reads CASSSRTSGSLNTQYF. In DNA form, the CDR3 reads TGTGCCAGCAGCTCTCGGACTAGCGGGAGTCTGAATACGCAGTATTTT.

This clonotype has a handful of counts. The genes are TRBV11-2 and TRBJ2-3; D not resolved. Germline V gene sequence: CDR1 SGHAT, CDR2 FQNNGV. Trimming removed 5 bases from V and 4 bases from J, with 16 bases in between. There are 15 residues in the CDR3. CDR3 amino acids: CASSPTQVGSDTQYF. The CDR3 nucleotides read TGTGCCAGCAGCCCGACTCAAGTAGGGTCAGATACGCAGTATTTT.

This clonotype was seen ten or more times. This chain connects TRBV29-1 to TRBJ2-7, with D possibly being TRBD1 or TRBD2 (5 bases each). Germline V gene lookup returns CDR1 SQVTM and CDR2 ANQGSEA. The CDR3 totals 14 residues. Trimming left V 3 bases short and J 4 bases short, with 16 bases between. CDR3 protein: CSVDRAGSRYEQYF. Here the CDR3 DNA reads TGCAGCGTTGATCGGGCAGGGAGTAGATACGAGCAGTACTTC.

This chain links TRBV11-2 with TRBJ2-2, with D possibly being TRBD1 (5 bases). The CDR3 consists of 15 residues. Trimming cost V 6 bases and J 6 bases, with 17 bases left between them. CDR1 is SGHAT, CDR2 FQNNGV, per germline. CDR3 amino acids: CASRRSQGSAGELFF. DNA of the CDR3: TGTGCCAGCAGGAGATCGCAGGGATCTGCCGGGGAGCTGTTTTTT.

Ten or more counts support this clonotype. The chain joins TRBV6-5 to TRBJ2-5, with TRBD2 matching over 14 bases. Unmatched junction bases numbered 8, after V lost 2 bases and J lost 6 bases. The CDR3 has 17 residues. Germline lookup yields CDR1 MNHEY and CDR2 SVGAGI. The CDR3 sequence is CASSYHGTSGGGKTQYF. DNA of the CDR3: TGTGCCAGCAGTTACCATGGGACTAGCGGGGGTGGCAAGACCCAGTACTTC.

CDR3 sequence reads: CASSWRGDSYYNEQFF. As DNA, the CDR3 is TGTGCCAGCAGTTGGAGGGGGGACTCTTATTACAATGAGCAGTTCTTC. The chain joins TRBV27 to TRBJ2-1; perhaps D is TRBD1 or TRBD2 (6 bases each). Germline V lookup: CDR1 MNHEY, CDR2 SMNVEV (reference sequence). Trimming stripped 4 bases from V and 4 bases from J, with 17 bases between. The CDR3 is 16 residues long.

The sample holds many counts of this clonotype. The rearrangement uses TRBV29-1 and TRBJ2-1; 7 nucleotides align to TRBD1. CDR3 length: 13 amino acids. V shed 7 bases, J shed 6 bases, and the junction held 9 bases outside the gene matches. Germline V gene sequence: CDR1 SQVTM, CDR2 ANQGSEA. CDR3 sequence reads: CSAIRTGGNEQFF. The CDR3 DNA sequence: TGCAGCGCCATACGGACAGGTGGCAATGAGCAGTTCTTC.

This clonotype was found a few times. V gene TRBV7-2 combines with J gene TRBJ1-4, with unresolved D. Trimming took 1 base from V and 5 from J, leaving 11 bases between them. This CDR3 is built from 15 residues. Germline CDR1 reads SGHTA; CDR2 reads FQGNSA. The CDR3 bases are TGTGCCAGCAGCTTAGGCAGTCAGGCGAATGAAAAACTGTTTTTT. Its translation: CASSLGSQANEKLFF.